These 30 T cell receptor beta chains were sequenced from one sample in a study of CD8+ T cells in alopecia areata. Treatment meaning: oral pan-JAK inhibitor, 5-10 mg twice daily. Extraction and reverse transcription of RNA yielded cDNA as the sequencing template. TCRdb's table, derived via immunoSEQ multiplex PCR, lists solely in-frame clones and lacks some. The sample lists about 180,000 clones, approximately 50% occurring once. Source: CD8+ T cells sorted from blood, taken at roughly week 52, from a patient treated with tofacitinib. These receptors were obtained from a human donor with alopecia areata.

This clone was counted between two and nine times. This chain uses TRBV14 with TRBJ1-6, with 7 bases lining up with TRBD1. The CDR3 runs to 16 residues. The junction had 5 bases not matched to a gene; V was cut back by 4 bases and J by 2 bases. Germline-derived CDR1 and CDR2 are SGHDN and FVKESK. The CDR3 reads CASSLKGATYNSPLHF. The CDR3 DNA reads as TGTGCCAGCAGCCTGAAGGGGGCTACCTATAATTCACCCCTCCACTTT. Full variable domain (outside the CDR3, taken from reference TRBV14 and TRBJ1-6): EAGVTQFPSHSVIEKGQTVTLRCDPISGHDNLYWYRRVMGKEIKFLLHFVKESKQDESGMPNNRFLAERTGGTYSTLKVQPAELEDSGVYFCASSLKGATYNSPLHFGNGTRLTVT.

The V and J genes are TRBV6-5 and TRBJ2-1, with D tentatively TRBD2 (6 bases). V gave up 5 bases and J gave up 6 bases, with 11 bases separating them. The CDR3 contains 13 residues. Germline V lookup: CDR1 MNHEY, CDR2 SVGAGI. The CDR3 loop is CASSGGFSNEQFF. The CDR3 region has the DNA TGTGCCAGCAGTGGGGGGTTCTCCAATGAGCAGTTCTTC.

V is TRBV10-2 and J is TRBJ2-3; unclear D gene. V was pared by 6 bases and J by 5 bases, with 9 bases between. Germline V gives CDR1 WSHSY, CDR2 SAAADI. The CDR3 consists of 12 residues. As DNA, the CDR3 is TGCGCCAGCAGCGGCACGGAAGATACGCAGTATTTT. It specifies CASSGTEDTQYF.

This chain connects TRBV27 to TRBJ1-6, with a possible D match to TRBD1 (6 bases). The CDR3 length is 14 residues. Looked up from germline, CDR1 is MNHEY and CDR2 is SMNVEV (reference sequence). V was trimmed by 5 bases and J by 7 bases, leaving 12 bases between them. The chain's CDR3 is CASSNWDINSPLHF. The CDR3 DNA follows: TGTGCCAGCAGTAACTGGGACATCAATTCACCCCTCCACTTT.

CDR3: CASSIGGSGYTF. The DNA of the CDR3 is TGTGCCAGTAGTATCGGTGGAAGCGGCTACACCTTC. This rearrangement joins TRBV19 to TRBJ1-2; D is uncertain. The CDR3 has 12 amino acids. The germline CDR1 and CDR2 sequences are LNHDA and SQIVND (reference sequence). The V gene lost 3 bases and the J gene lost 8 bases, with 10 bases spanning the gap.

V usage is TRBV5-1 and J usage is TRBJ2-1; 11 nucleotides align to TRBD2. The trim removed 2 bases at V and 5 bases at J, leaving 0 bases unmatched. CDR3 length: 14 residues. In germline, CDR1 is SGHRS, CDR2 YFSETQ. In DNA form, the CDR3 reads TGCGCCAGCAGCTTTAGCGGGGGGGACAATGAGCAGTTCTTC. Translation: CASSFSGGDNEQFF.

The V gene is TRBV13, the J gene TRBJ2-1; D remains ambiguous. Germline assignment: CDR1 PRHDT and CDR2 FYEKMQ (reference sequence). With 6 bases removed from V and 2 bases from J, the gap between germline ends came to 20 bases. The CDR3 is 17 residues long. The CDR3 reads CASSRNPADSTYNEQFF. CDR3 bases: TGTGCCAGCAGTCGCAACCCGGCGGATTCCACCTACAATGAGCAGTTCTTC.

The V call is TRBV5-6, the J call TRBJ2-7, with a tentative D call TRBD2 (6 bases). The ends were cut back, 4 bases at V and 9 bases at J, with 14 bases in the middle. This CDR3 spans 12 amino acids. In germline, CDR1 is SGHDT, CDR2 YYEEEE. The CDR3 nucleotides are TGTGCCAGCAGCGGTGGGGACTCTGTGCAGTACTTC. It translates to CASSGGDSVQYF.

This chain connects TRBV7-9 to TRBJ2-7; 9 bases agree with TRBD2. This CDR3 has 15 amino acids. J was trimmed by 7 bases and V by 3 bases; bases with no gene match: 10. The germline V gene encodes CDR1 SEHNR and CDR2 FQNEAQ (reference sequence). CDR3 loop: CASSFPTSGDWEQYF. The DNA for the CDR3 is TGTGCCAGCAGCTTCCCGACTAGCGGTGACTGGGAGCAGTACTTC. Combining the CDR3 with reference TRBV7-9 and TRBJ2-7 gives the whole variable domain DTGVSQNPRHKITKRGQNVTFRCDPISEHNRLYWYRQTLGQGPEFLTYFQNEAQLEKSRLLSDRFSAERPKGSFSTLEIQRTEQGDSAMYLCASSFPTSGDWEQYFGPGTRLTVT.

This sequence joins TRBV4-1 and TRBJ1-1, with a possible D match to TRBD1 (5 bases). CDR3 size: 16 residues. With 0 bases removed from V and 0 bases from J, the gap between germline ends came to 11 bases. Germline CDR1 MGHRA, CDR2 YSYEKL. The CDR3 is CASSQEPTAMNTEAFF. For the CDR3, the DNA is TGCGCCAGCAGCCAAGAACCGACAGCCATGAACACTGAAGCTTTCTTT.

J is TRBJ2-1 and V is TRBV4-1; D not certain. Germline CDR1 reads MGHRA; CDR2 reads YSYEKL. This CDR3 contains 12 residues. Trimming stripped 1 base from V and 4 bases from J, with 2 bases between. This CDR3 is CASSQGYNEQFF. CDR3 nucleotides: TGCGCCAGCAGCCAAGGATACAATGAGCAGTTCTTC.

The gene calls are TRBV7-4 and TRBJ2-5; tentative D call: TRBD2 (5 bases). CDR1 is SGHVT and CDR2 is SQSDAQ in the germline V gene. Deletions cut 4 bases from V and 5 bases from J, with 11 bases between. The CDR3 is made up of 13 amino acids. Here the CDR3 reads CASSSEEGETQYF. The CDR3 DNA sequence: TGTGCCAGCAGCTCGGAGGAAGGGGAGACCCAGTACTTC.

Worth noting for this clone: The same CDR3 is also encoded by other DNA sequences in this sample. The chain links TRBV7-9 to TRBJ1-6; no reliable D call. This CDR3 spans 12 amino acids. Germline V CDR1 and CDR2: SEHNR, FQNEAQ (reference sequence). V gave up 5 bases and J gave up 8 bases, with 7 bases separating them. The CDR3 DNA reads as TGTGCCAGCAGCCCCGGAGATTCACCCCTCCACTTT. As protein: CASSPGDSPLHF. The full variable domain, completed using reference TRBV7-9 and TRBJ1-6, is DTGVSQNPRHKITKRGQNVTFRCDPISEHNRLYWYRQTLGQGPEFLTYFQNEAQLEKSRLLSDRFSAERPKGSFSTLEIQRTEQGDSAMYLCASSPGDSPLHFGNGTRLTVT.

V and J are TRBV6-5 and TRBJ1-1; D gene ambiguous. CDR3 length equals 12 residues. Germline values: CDR1 MNHEY, CDR2 SVGAGI. V shed 8 bases and J shed 6 bases, with 13 bases lying between them. CDR3 amino acids: CASWAGLSEAFF. As DNA, the CDR3 is TGTGCCAGCTGGGCCGGGCTATCTGAAGCTTTCTTT.

V gene TRBV11-2 combines with J gene TRBJ2-1, with a tentative D call TRBD1 (6 bases). The CDR3 sequence is 15 residues long. The germline gives CDR1 SGHAT, CDR2 FQNNGV. V lost 6 bases and J 7 bases, leaving 19 bases between the germline ends. The CDR3 region is CASRRPGHKLNEQFF. For the CDR3, the DNA is TGTGCCAGCAGGAGGCCGGGACACAAACTAAATGAGCAGTTCTTC.

This rearrangement joins TRBV7-6 to TRBJ2-5; 7 nucleotides align to TRBD2. J gave up 4 bases and V 5 bases, and 10 bases lay outside the gene matches. This CDR3 spans 15 amino acids. Germline V gene lookup returns CDR1 SGHVS and CDR2 FNYEAQ. The CDR3: CASSPRTRAGETQYF. DNA of the CDR3: TGTGCCAGCAGCCCGAGGACTAGGGCAGGAGAGACCCAGTACTTC.

The rearrangement uses TRBV7-9 and TRBJ2-4, with 7 bases identical to TRBD1. Germline CDR1 is SEHNR and CDR2 is FQNEAQ (reference sequence). V shed 5 bases, J shed 7 bases, and the junction held 5 bases outside the gene matches. The CDR3 is 13 residues long. The CDR3 loop reads CASSTGQNNIQYF. As DNA, the CDR3 is TGTGCCAGCAGCACGGGACAGAATAACATTCAGTACTTC.

The rearrangement links TRBV27 to TRBJ1-6; D uncertain. CDR1 and CDR2 from the germline V gene are MNHEY and SMNVEV (reference sequence). CDR3 size: 17 residues. Deletions cut 0 bases from V and 0 bases from J, with 9 bases between. The DNA of the CDR3 is TGTGCCAGCAGTTTATCTGGCAGGAGCTCCTATAATTCACCCCTCCACTTT. This gives the protein CASSLSGRSSYNSPLHF.

The rearrangement uses TRBV27 and TRBJ1-6, with D hard to call. V was pared by 5 bases and J by 5 bases, with 10 bases between. This CDR3 has 14 residues. Germline values: CDR1 MNHEY, CDR2 SMNVEV (reference sequence). CDR3 region: CASSNRAHNSPLHF. The CDR3 bases are TGTGCCAGCAGTAACCGGGCTCATAATTCACCCCTCCACTTT.

This chain connects TRBV5-6 to TRBJ2-5; TRBD1 agrees at 9 bases. The CDR3 is 13 residues long. The trim removed 3 bases at V and 5 bases at J, leaving 2 bases unmatched. Germline CDR1 reads SGHDT; CDR2 reads YYEEEE. This CDR3 is CASSSDRGETQYF. CDR3 nucleotides: TGTGCCAGCAGCTCTGACAGGGGGGAGACCCAGTACTTC. The full variable domain, completed using reference TRBV5-6 and TRBJ2-5, is DAGVTQSPTHLIKTRGQQVTLRCSPKSGHDTVSWYQQALGQGPQFIFQYYEEEERQRGNFPDRFSGHQFPNYSSELNVNALLLGDSALYLCASSSDRGETQYFGPGTRLLVL.

Of note for this clone: Other DNA sequences in this sample translate to the same CDR3. The chain links TRBV30 to TRBJ1-1; D is unclear. The V gene lost 3 bases and the J gene lost 1 base, with 6 bases spanning the gap. The CDR3 consists of 12 residues. The V gene's germline CDR1 is GTSNPN and CDR2 SVGIG (reference sequence). CDR3 in amino acids: CAWSYGNTEAFF. CDR3 sequence (DNA): TGTGCCTGGAGCTACGGGAACACTGAAGCTTTCTTT.

This clone came up a few times. This CDR3 reads CASSAQGQGRYEQYF. CDR3 in DNA: TGTGCCAGCAGTGCCCAGGGACAGGGTCGTTACGAGCAGTACTTC. V usage is TRBV6-5 and J usage is TRBJ2-7; 9 nucleotides line up with TRBD1. CDR1 and CDR2 from the germline V gene are MNHEY and SVGAGI. The CDR3 totals 15 residues. Trimming cost V 5 bases and J 4 bases; bases outside gene matches: 9.

This rearrangement joins TRBV30 to TRBJ1-6; D gene unclear. The CDR3 is made up of 16 amino acids. V gave up 0 bases and J gave up 0 bases, with 9 bases separating them. Per the germline V gene, CDR1 is GTSNPN and CDR2 is SVGIG (reference sequence). The CDR3 DNA reads TGTGCCTGGAGTGTGATCAGGCCCTCCTATAATTCACCCCTCCACTTT. Translated: CAWSVIRPSYNSPLHF.

Points on this clone: At the DNA level, this CDR3 is encoded by other sequences in the same sample as well. The genes are TRBV27 and TRBJ1-5, with TRBD1 as a possible D gene (6 bases). This CDR3 comprises 14 residues. Germline loops: CDR1 MNHEY, CDR2 SMNVEV (reference sequence). V lost 3 bases to trimming and J lost 7 bases, with 13 bases between them. CDR3 protein: CASSFVQGGQPQHF. The CDR3 nucleotides are TGTGCCAGCAGTTTTGTACAGGGTGGACAGCCCCAGCATTTT.

The genes are TRBV5-1 and TRBJ2-1; D not certain. The V and J ends lost 1 base and 8 bases respectively, with 13 bases between them. The CDR3 sequence is 14 residues long. Germline V gene sequence: CDR1 SGHRS, CDR2 YFSETQ. CDR3 sequence reads: CASSLYQGIDEQFF. For the CDR3, the DNA is TGCGCCAGCAGCTTGTACCAAGGTATCGATGAGCAGTTCTTC. The complete variable domain, with remaining parts taken from reference TRBV5-1 and TRBJ2-1, reads KAGVTQTPRYLIKTRGQQVTLSCSPISGHRSVSWYQQTPGQGLQFLFEYFSETQRNKGNFPGRFSGRQFSNSRSEMNVSTLELGDSALYLCASSLYQGIDEQFFGPGTRLTVL.

This clone occurred a few times. The chain carries TRBV5-1 and TRBJ2-7; 9 bases align to TRBD1. CDR1 is SGHRS and CDR2 is YFSETQ in the germline V gene. V dropped 1 base and J dropped 6; count of bases not matched to a gene: 5. The CDR3 loop spans 14 amino acids. Here the CDR3 DNA reads TGCGCCAGCAGCTTGTTGGGACAGGGCGTCGAGCAGTACTTC. Translated: CASSLLGQGVEQYF.

J is TRBJ2-7 and V is TRBV30; no definite D call. The germline gives CDR1 GTSNPN, CDR2 SVGIG (reference sequence). The CDR3 totals 11 residues. V lost 0 bases and J 3 bases, leaving 3 bases between the germline ends. CDR3 sequence (DNA): TGTGCCTGGAGTGTTGTCTACGAGCAGTACTTC. Translation gives CAWSVVYEQYF.

This clone was seen a handful of times. The chain carries TRBV7-9 and TRBJ2-7; a possible D gene is TRBD1 (6 bases). The CDR3 has 16 residues. Trimming removed 5 bases from V and 1 base from J, with 18 bases in between. CDR1 SEHNR and CDR2 FQNEAQ come from the germline V gene (reference sequence). CDR3 nucleotides: TGTGCCAGCAGCCCCGAAGGGGGACACGGGTCCTACGAGCAGTACTTC. This sequence encodes CASSPEGGHGSYEQYF.

This sequence joins TRBV13 and TRBJ2-6, with D maybe TRBD2 (5 bases). Germline V CDR1 and CDR2: PRHDT, FYEKMQ (reference sequence). The CDR3 is made up of 13 amino acids. V shed 5 bases and J shed 9 bases, with 11 bases lying between them. CDR3: CASSAGLGNVLTF. CDR3 nucleotide sequence: TGTGCCAGCAGCGCTGGACTTGGCAACGTCCTGACTTTC.

The V call is TRBV13, the J call TRBJ1-1, with D perhaps matching TRBD1 (5 bases). There are 12 residues in the CDR3. Germline V gene data show CDR1 as PRHDT and CDR2 as FYEKMQ (reference sequence). Trimming shortened V by 1 base and J by 7 bases, and 7 bases separated the two germline ends. The CDR3 here is CASSLEQGEAFF. In nucleotides, the CDR3 is TGTGCCAGCAGCTTAGAGCAGGGTGAAGCTTTCTTT.